This T cell receptor (beta chain) was sequenced in a study of cytomegalovirus exposure and HLA in healthy donors. The PCR contained 60 Vbeta and 13 Jbeta primers. Profiled with immunoSEQ multiplex PCR; TCRdb holds only in-frame clones, not every one. This sample yields 85,000 to 130,000 clones, of which 60% to 75% are seen a single time; 2.5% to 3% belongs to the top ten. Comment on this clone: Antigen: not known.

Findings of the study overall: Association of a missense DCLRE1C variant with TCR beta V- and J-gene trimming was reported in a later analysis.

The origin of this receptor is a male donor in good health and CMV-seropositive. Sequenced sample: PBMCs.

In DNA form, the CDR3 reads TGTGCCAGCAGTTTCTCGGACAGGGGACGGTTTGGCTACACCTTC. This gives the protein CASSFSDRGRFGYTF. The rearrangement links TRBV6-5 to TRBJ1-2, with 9 bases aligning to TRBD1. Germline V lookup: CDR1 MNHEY, CDR2 SVGAGI. J lost 7 bases, V lost 4 bases, and 10 bases had no gene match. The CDR3 covers 15 residues.